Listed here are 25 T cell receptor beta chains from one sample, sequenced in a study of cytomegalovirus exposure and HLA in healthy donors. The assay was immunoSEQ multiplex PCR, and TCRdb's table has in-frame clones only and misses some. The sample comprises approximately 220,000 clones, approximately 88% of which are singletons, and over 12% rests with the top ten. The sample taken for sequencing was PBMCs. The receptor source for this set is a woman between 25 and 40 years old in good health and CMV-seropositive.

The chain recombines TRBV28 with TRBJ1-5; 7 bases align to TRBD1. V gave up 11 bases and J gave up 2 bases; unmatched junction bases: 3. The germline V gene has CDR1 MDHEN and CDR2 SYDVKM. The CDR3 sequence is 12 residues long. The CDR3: CAHRGGNQPQHF. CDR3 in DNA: TGTGCCCACAGGGGTGGCAATCAGCCCCAGCATTTT.

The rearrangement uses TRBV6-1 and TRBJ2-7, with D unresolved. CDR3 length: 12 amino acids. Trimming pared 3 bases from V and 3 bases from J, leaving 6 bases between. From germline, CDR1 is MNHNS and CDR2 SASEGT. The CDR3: CASSDIDYEQYF. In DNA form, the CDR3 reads TGTGCCAGCAGTGACATAGACTACGAGCAGTACTTC.

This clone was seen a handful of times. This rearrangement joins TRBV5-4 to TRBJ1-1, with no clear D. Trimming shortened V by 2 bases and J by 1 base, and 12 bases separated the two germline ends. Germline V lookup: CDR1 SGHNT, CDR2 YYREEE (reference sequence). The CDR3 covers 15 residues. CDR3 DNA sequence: TGTGCCAGCAGCTTACAGCGTTCGTCGAACACTGAAGCTTTCTTT. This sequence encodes CASSLQRSSNTEAFF.

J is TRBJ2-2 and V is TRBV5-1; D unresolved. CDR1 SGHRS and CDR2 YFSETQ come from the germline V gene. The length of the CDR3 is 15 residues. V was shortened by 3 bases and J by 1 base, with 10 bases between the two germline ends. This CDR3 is CASSWNSVNTGELFF. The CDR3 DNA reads TGCGCCAGCAGCTGGAACAGCGTGAACACCGGGGAGCTGTTTTTT. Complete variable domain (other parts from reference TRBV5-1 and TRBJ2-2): KAGVTQTPRYLIKTRGQQVTLSCSPISGHRSVSWYQQTPGQGLQFLFEYFSETQRNKGNFPGRFSGRQFSNSRSEMNVSTLELGDSALYLCASSWNSVNTGELFFGEGSRLTVL.

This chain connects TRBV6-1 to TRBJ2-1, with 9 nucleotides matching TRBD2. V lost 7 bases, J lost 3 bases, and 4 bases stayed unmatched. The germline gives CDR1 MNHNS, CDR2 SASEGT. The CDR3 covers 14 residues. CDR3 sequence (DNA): TGTGCCAGCAAAGCTAGCGGGATCTACAATGAGCAGTTCTTC. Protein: CASKASGIYNEQFF.

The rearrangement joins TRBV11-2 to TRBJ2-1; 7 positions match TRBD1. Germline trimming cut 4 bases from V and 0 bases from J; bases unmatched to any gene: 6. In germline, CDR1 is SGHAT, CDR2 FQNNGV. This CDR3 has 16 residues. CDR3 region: CASSSYRGSSYNEQFF. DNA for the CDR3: TGTGCCAGCAGCTCTTACAGGGGTAGCTCCTACAATGAGCAGTTCTTC.

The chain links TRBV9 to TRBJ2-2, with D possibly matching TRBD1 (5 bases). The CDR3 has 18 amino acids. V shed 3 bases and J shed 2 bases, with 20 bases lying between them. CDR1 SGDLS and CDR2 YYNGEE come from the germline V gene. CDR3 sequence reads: CASSDNMGPDPNTGELFF. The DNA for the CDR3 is TGTGCCAGCAGCGATAACATGGGGCCGGATCCTAACACCGGGGAGCTGTTTTTT.

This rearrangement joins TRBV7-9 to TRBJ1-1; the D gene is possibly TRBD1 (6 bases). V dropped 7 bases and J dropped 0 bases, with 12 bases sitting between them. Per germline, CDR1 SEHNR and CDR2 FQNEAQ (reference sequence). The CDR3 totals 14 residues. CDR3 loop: CASTRGDMNTEAFF. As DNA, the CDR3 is TGTGCCAGCACCAGGGGTGACATGAACACTGAAGCTTTCTTT.

The DNA for the CDR3 is TGTGCCAGCAGCATCATTACATGGACAGGGGATAAGGATGAGCAGTTCTTC. It encodes CASSIITWTGDKDEQFF. The V and J genes are TRBV7-6 and TRBJ2-1; 9 bases map to TRBD1. CDR3 length: 17 residues. The germline gives CDR1 SGHVS, CDR2 FNYEAQ. With 5 bases clipped from V and 8 bases from J, the junction kept 16 bases outside the gene matches.

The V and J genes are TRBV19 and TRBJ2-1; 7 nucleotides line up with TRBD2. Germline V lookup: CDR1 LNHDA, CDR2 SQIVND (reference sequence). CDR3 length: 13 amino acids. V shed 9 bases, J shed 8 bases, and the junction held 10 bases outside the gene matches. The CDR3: CASQRGPGDEQFF. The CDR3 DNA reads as TGTGCCAGCCAGCGGGGCCCCGGAGATGAGCAGTTCTTC.

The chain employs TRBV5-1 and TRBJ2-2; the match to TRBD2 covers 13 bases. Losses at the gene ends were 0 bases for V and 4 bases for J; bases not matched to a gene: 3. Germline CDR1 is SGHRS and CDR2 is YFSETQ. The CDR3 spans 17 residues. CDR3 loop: CASSLGTSGSATGELFF. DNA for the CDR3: TGCGCCAGCAGCTTGGGGACTAGCGGGAGCGCCACCGGGGAGCTGTTTTTT. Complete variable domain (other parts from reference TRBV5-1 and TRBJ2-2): KAGVTQTPRYLIKTRGQQVTLSCSPISGHRSVSWYQQTPGQGLQFLFEYFSETQRNKGNFPGRFSGRQFSNSRSEMNVSTLELGDSALYLCASSLGTSGSATGELFFGEGSRLTVL.

The chain's CDR3 is CASSGEAGLYEQFF. In DNA, the CDR3 is TGTGCCAGCAGTGGGGAGGCAGGGCTCTATGAGCAGTTCTTC. The chain links TRBV6-4 to TRBJ2-1; D perhaps matches TRBD2 (6 bases). Germline V gene data show CDR1 as MRHNA and CDR2 as SNTAGT. The length of the CDR3 is 14 residues. Trimming took off 4 bases at V and 8 bases at J, with 15 bases between the two ends.

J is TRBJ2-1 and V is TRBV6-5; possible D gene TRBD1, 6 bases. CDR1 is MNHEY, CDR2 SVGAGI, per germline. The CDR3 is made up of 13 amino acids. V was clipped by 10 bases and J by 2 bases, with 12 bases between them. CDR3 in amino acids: CATRGTAYNEQFF. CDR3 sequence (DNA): TGTGCCACCAGGGGAACAGCCTACAATGAGCAGTTCTTC.

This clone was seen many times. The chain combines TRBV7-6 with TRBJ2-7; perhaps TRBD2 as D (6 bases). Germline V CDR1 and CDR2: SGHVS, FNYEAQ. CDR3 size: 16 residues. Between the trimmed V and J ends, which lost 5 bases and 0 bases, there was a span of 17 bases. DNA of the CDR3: TGTGCCAGCAGCCGAAGACCTAGCGCGTCCTCCTACGAGCAGTACTTC. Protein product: CASSRRPSASSYEQYF.

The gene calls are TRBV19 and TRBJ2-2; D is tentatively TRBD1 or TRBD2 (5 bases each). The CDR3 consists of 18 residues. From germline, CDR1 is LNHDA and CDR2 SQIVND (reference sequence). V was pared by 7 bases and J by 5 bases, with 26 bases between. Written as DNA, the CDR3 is TGTGCCAGTAATAAGGTGCCCGGGACCGACGTTGCAACCGGGGAGCTGTTTTTT. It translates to CASNKVPGTDVATGELFF.

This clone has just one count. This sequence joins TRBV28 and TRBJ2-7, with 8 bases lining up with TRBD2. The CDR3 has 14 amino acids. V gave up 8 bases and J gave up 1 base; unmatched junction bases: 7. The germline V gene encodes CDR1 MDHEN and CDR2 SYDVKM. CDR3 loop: CASSPLADSYEQYF. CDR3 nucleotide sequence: TGTGCCAGCTCCCCACTAGCGGATTCCTACGAGCAGTACTTC.

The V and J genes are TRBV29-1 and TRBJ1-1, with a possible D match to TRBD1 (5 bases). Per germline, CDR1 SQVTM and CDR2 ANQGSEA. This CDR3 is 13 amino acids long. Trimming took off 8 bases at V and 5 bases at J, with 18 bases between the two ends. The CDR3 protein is CSYEEQGETEAFF. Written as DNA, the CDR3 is TGCAGCTATGAAGAGCAGGGCGAGACTGAAGCTTTCTTT.

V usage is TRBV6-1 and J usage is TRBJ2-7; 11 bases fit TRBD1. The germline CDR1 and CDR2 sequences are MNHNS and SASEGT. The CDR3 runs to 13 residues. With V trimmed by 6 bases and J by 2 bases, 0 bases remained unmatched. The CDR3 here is CASRGQGAYEQYF. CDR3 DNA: TGTGCCAGCAGGGGACAGGGGGCCTACGAGCAGTACTTC.

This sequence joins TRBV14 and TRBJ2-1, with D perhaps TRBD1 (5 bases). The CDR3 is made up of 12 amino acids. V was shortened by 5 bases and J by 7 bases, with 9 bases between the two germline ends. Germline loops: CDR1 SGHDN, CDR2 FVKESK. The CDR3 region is CASSGAGNEQFF. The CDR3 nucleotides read TGTGCCAGCAGCGGGGCCGGGAATGAGCAGTTCTTC. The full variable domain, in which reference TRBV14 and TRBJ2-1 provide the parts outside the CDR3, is EAGVTQFPSHSVIEKGQTVTLRCDPISGHDNLYWYRRVMGKEIKFLLHFVKESKQDESGMPNNRFLAERTGGTYSTLKVQPAELEDSGVYFCASSGAGNEQFFGPGTRLTVL.

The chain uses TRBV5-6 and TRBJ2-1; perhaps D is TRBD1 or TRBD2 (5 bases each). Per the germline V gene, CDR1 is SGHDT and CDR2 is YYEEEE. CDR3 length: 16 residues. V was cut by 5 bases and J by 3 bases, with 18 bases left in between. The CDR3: CASSSETRVCYNEQFF. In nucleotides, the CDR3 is TGTGCCAGCAGTAGCGAAACCAGGGTCTGCTACAATGAGCAGTTCTTC.

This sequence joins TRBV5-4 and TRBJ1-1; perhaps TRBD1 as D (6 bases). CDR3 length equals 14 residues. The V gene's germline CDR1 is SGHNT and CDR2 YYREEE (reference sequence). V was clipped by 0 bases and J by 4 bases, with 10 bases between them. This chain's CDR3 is CASSLVGASTEAFF. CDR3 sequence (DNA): TGTGCCAGCAGCTTGGTGGGGGCCAGCACTGAAGCTTTCTTT.

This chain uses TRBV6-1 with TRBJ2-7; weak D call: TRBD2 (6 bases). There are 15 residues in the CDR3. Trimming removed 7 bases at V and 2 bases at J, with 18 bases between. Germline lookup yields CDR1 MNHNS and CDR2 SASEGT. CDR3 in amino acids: CASIMAGQGTYEQYF. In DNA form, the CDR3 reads TGTGCCAGCATCATGGCGGGGCAGGGAACCTACGAGCAGTACTTC.

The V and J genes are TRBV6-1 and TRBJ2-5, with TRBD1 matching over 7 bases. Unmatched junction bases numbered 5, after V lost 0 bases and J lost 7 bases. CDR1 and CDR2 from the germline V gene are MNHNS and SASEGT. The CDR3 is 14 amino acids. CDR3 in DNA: TGTGCCAGCAGTGAAGCAGGGGGCAGTGGGACCCAGTACTTC. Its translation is CASSEAGGSGTQYF.

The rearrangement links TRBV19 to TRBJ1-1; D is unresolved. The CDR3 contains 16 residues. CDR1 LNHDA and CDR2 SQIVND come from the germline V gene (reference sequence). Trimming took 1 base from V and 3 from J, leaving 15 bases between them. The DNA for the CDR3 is TGTGCCAGTAGTATAGGGTCGATTTCTTCTGACACTGAAGCTTTCTTT. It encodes CASSIGSISSDTEAFF. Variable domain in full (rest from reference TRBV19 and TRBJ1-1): DGGITQSPKYLFRKEGQNVTLSCEQNLNHDAMYWYRQDPGQGLRLIYYSQIVNDFQKGDIAEGYSVSREKKESFPLTVTSAQKNPTAFYLCASSIGSISSDTEAFFGQGTRLTVV.

The CDR3 region is CASSLDLETLANEQYF. The CDR3 DNA reads as TGTGCCAGCAGCTTAGATCTAGAGACCTTAGCTAACGAGCAGTACTTC. V usage is TRBV11-2 and J usage is TRBJ2-7; the D is unclear. Germline assignment: CDR1 SGHAT and CDR2 FQNNGV. Trimming left V 0 bases short and J 5 bases short, with 17 bases between. The CDR3 sequence is 16 residues long.